This TCR beta chain was captured by sequencing in a study of blood T cells in healthy people across ages. Points from the study as a whole: Researchers judged that diversity estimates from one million T cells fell short of true values.

The authors ran a second PCR of about 6 to 12 cycles using a sample-barcoded 5' primer and a J-beta primer mix. TCRdb reprocessed the 5' RACE reads via MiXCR and lists one record per CDR3 protein. The data show about 700,000 distinct CDR3 sequences, about 32% seen once. About this clonotype: As yet, its antigen is unknown.

Donors were healthy Caucasian individuals from Russia aged roughly 6 to 100. Every donor gave approximately 10 milliliters of peripheral blood. Each sample provided at least 5.5 micrograms of extracted total RNA. Germline V gives CDR1 MNHEY, CDR2 SVGEGT. The CDR3 is 13 amino acids. Trimming removed 7 bases from V and 1 base from J, with 10 bases in between. Sequenced sample: blood. This rearrangement joins TRBV6-2 or TRBV6-3 to TRBJ1-1, with D uncertain. This sequence was found in an elderly woman in good health. This CDR3 reads CASTPWENTEAFF. The CDR3, as DNA: TGTGCCAGCACCCCGTGGGAGAACACTGAAGCTTTCTTT.